This T cell receptor beta chain was recorded in a study of T cells expressing NK-cell markers. TCRdb re-called the 5' RACE reads, yielding one record per CDR3 amino acid sequence without DNA. The listing records hundreds of thousands of distinct CDR3 sequences. The CDR3 length is 16 residues. The V gene's germline CDR1 is MNHNS and CDR2 SASEGT. The gene calls are TRBV6-1 and TRBJ2-3; TCRdb picks TRBD2, but there is no DNA to check that call. The clonotype comes from a man younger than 35 in good health. The sequenced sample consisted of blood T cells: a sorted CD56 or NKG2C T cell subset, CD4+ or CD8+ T cells, or bulk PBMC T cells (not recorded which). Here the CDR3 reads CASSPTGGTSRDTQYF.